This paragraph reports one TCR beta chain. This clonotype has a count of ten or more. Its antigen target is currently unknown. No base qualities exist here, and no much larger clone lies one base off it. The germline ends are 7 bases apart after V is trimmed by 4 bases and J by 1 base. Looking up the germline V gene yields CDR1 ENHRY and CDR2 SYGVKD. The CDR3 contains 13 residues, cysteine and phenylalanine counted. The CDR3 DNA has 39 bases and is translated from base 1. The data derive from a study of T cells in Graves' hyperthyroidism and ophthalmopathy (dated by TCRdb to the late 2010s). For context, the study as a whole: A discovery cohort of around 100 patients, roughly 45 with Graves' ophthalmopathy and more than 55 with stable Graves' hyperthyroidism, was used to find distinguishing TCR V-J signatures. Whether ophthalmopathy could be predicted prospectively was tested in an independent validation cohort made up of 18 to 20 hyperthyroidism patients plus 17 patients who later progressed to ophthalmopathy. The 100 discovery patients were divided at random into training and test sets in a 7:3 ratio. In addition, the study compared T-cell repertoires in thyroid tissue and in blood from five to seven Graves' hyperthyroidism patients. After sampling, hyperthyroidism patients received methimazole starting at 30 mg daily, and ophthalmopathy patients received high-dose intravenous methylprednisolone. According to the paper, TCR Vbeta CDR3 sequencing was carried out on 135 peripheral blood samples, which came from around 43 ophthalmopathy, 75 or so hyperthyroidism and roughly 17 progressor patients.

The TCR beta CDR3 regions were amplified from RNA transcripts. For the first round of RT-PCR on the TCR CDR3, the HTBI primer set was used together with the Qiagen OneStep RT-PCR kit. Libraries were constructed in a second round of multiplex PCR, after which size selection and purification were carried out. Paired-end sequencing of the libraries was performed with 100 bp reads on an Illumina HiSeq2000. Regarding the original processing steps: Raw data were processed with SOAPnuke, discarding reads with adapters, uncalled bases, mean Phred below 15, or no exact constant-primer or identifier match. COPE v1.2.5 was used to merge the high-quality paired reads, and each unique nucleotide sequence was defined as a clonotype. Clonotypes were aligned to IMGT TRBV, TRBD and TRBJ reference segments using MiTCR v1.1. Only V-J combinations with frequency above 0.0001, covering 99% to 99.2% of repertoires, were analysed. The TCS score was defined as the ratio of F50 (clonal expansion) to E x V (chaos), calculated using BLOSUM62-based TCRdist between CDR3 peptides within each V-J. Welch's t-statistics and random forest reduced around 550 V-J features to fewer than 15, which were used in a naive Bayes classifier (R e1071). The Morisita-Horn index was used to measure how similar the thyroid and blood repertoires were. In-frame beta chains were kept once TCRdb had trimmed the public reads at Q25 with fastp and called clones with MiXCR. CDR3 protein sequences are deduplicated, and each keeps its most common genes and DNA. These V and J calls originate from TCRdb's pipeline instead of the authors' own analysis. Recorded for this sample are hundreds of thousands of distinct CDR3 sequences; just under 45% of them occurred a single time. The biggest ten clones account for less than 9% of the sample.

Patients with uncontrolled infections, other autoimmune diseases, pregnancy or lactation were excluded. Diagnoses were established on the basis of clinical symptoms, serum thyroxine and TRAb, thyroid ultrasound, and orbital computed tomography. Total RNA was extracted with Trizol reagent, and quality was checked on an Agilent 2100 Bioanalyzer. Study-wide findings and limitations: In validation, the model predicted progression to ophthalmopathy with 60% to 71% sensitivity and less than 80% specificity, a median of 6.5 months before onset. A model built on a 13 V-J signature distinguished ophthalmopathy from stable hyperthyroidism, reaching around 88% sensitivity and approximately 81% specificity in cross-validation and 80%/75% in testing. Most expanded thyroid clonotypes (frequency above 0.001) were also detected in blood, suggesting blood repertoires may reflect thyroid immune responses. No statistical method was used to set the sample size in advance, and investigators knew the group allocation.

The clonotype comes from an adult man with Graves' disease, either hyperthyroidism or ophthalmopathy (not recorded which). The chain is assembled from TRBV10-3 and TRBJ1-1; TRBD1 is possibly the D segment (6 matching bases). Sequences were obtained from peripheral blood or thyroid tissue (not recorded which). The sequenced DNA is TGTGCCATCAGTGGCAGGGGGAACACTGAAGCTTTCTTT. It encodes CAISGRGNTEAFF.